What follows describes a single T cell receptor beta chain. This clonotype was detected ten times or more. The antigen it recognizes is unknown. Per-base quality was not reported, and no clone a single base away is much larger than it. The data originate from a study of T cells in Graves' hyperthyroidism and ophthalmopathy (dated 2019 in TCRdb). The study in broad terms: Peripheral blood samples were taken at initial diagnosis, before any treatment was given. Prospective prediction of ophthalmopathy was tested in an independent validation cohort of under 20 hyperthyroidism patients and 17 patients who later progressed to ophthalmopathy. Once sampling was done, hyperthyroidism patients were given methimazole at a starting dose of 30 mg daily, whereas ophthalmopathy patients were given high-dose intravenous methylprednisolone. The paper describes TCR Vbeta CDR3 sequencing of 140 or so peripheral blood samples, made up of fewer than 50 ophthalmopathy patients, some 80 hyperthyroidism patients and approximately 17 progressor patients. For training and testing, the 100 or so patients in the discovery cohort were randomly divided in a 7:3 ratio. In addition, the study compared T-cell repertoires in thyroid tissue and in blood from over 5 Graves' hyperthyroidism patients. A discovery cohort of fewer than 110 patients, roughly 43 with Graves' ophthalmopathy and 57 with stable Graves' hyperthyroidism, was used to find distinguishing TCR V-J signatures. On the study overall, not on this receptor specifically: A 13 V-J signature model separated ophthalmopathy from stable hyperthyroidism, with around 88% sensitivity and roughly 81% specificity in cross-validation and 80%/75% in testing. Sample size was not statistically predetermined, and investigators were not blinded to group allocation. Most expanded thyroid clonotypes (frequency above 0.001) were also detected in blood, suggesting blood repertoires may reflect thyroid immune responses. In validation, the model predicted progression to ophthalmopathy with around 71% sensitivity and 72% to 85% specificity, a median of approximately 6.7 months before onset.

The TCR beta CDR3 regions were amplified from RNA transcripts. The first round of RT-PCR for the TCR CDR3 was performed with the HTBI primer set and the Qiagen OneStep RT-PCR kit. A second multiplex PCR round built the libraries, followed by size selection and purification. The libraries were sequenced on an Illumina HiSeq2000 using paired-end 100 bp reads. Concerning the study's data processing: SOAPnuke was used to process the raw data, throwing out any read that contained adapters or uncalled bases, had a mean Phred below 15, or lacked an exact constant-primer or identifier match. COPE v1.2.5 was used to merge high-quality paired reads, and clonotypes were defined as unique nucleotide sequences. MiTCR v1.1 was used to align clonotypes to the IMGT TRBV, TRBD and TRBJ reference segments. The analysis was restricted to V-J combinations with a frequency above 0.0001, which together covered 99% to 99.2% of the repertoires. The TCS score was defined as F50 (clonal expansion) divided by E x V (chaos), with BLOSUM62-based TCRdist calculated between CDR3 peptides within each V-J. Welch's t-statistics and random forest reduced roughly 530 V-J features to 13, which were used in a naive Bayes classifier (R e1071). The public reads were run again by TCRdb, first through fastp at Q25 and then through MiXCR, and only productive beta chains were kept. Entries that share a CDR3 protein sequence are merged under the most common genes and DNA. These V and J calls rely on TCRdb rather than the paper's analysis. The sample has a few hundred thousand distinct CDR3 sequences on record, around 14% of them singletons. Roughly 25% of the sample belongs to the ten largest clones.

Hyperthyroidism patients were newly diagnosed, had a disease duration of under 2 months, and were aged 18 to 65 years. The study excluded patients with uncontrolled infections, other autoimmune diseases, pregnancy or lactation. Diagnoses relied on clinical symptoms, serum thyroxine and TRAb, thyroid ultrasound and orbital computed tomography. Blood from progressor patients was drawn when they were first diagnosed with hyperthyroidism, before any ophthalmopathy symptoms appeared. PBMCs were separated from 10 ml of fresh peripheral blood using Ficoll-Paque density gradient centrifugation. Progressor patients were first diagnosed with Graves' hyperthyroidism and then developed ophthalmopathy during follow-up. Trizol reagent was used to extract total RNA, and RNA quality was then checked on an Agilent 2100 Bioanalyzer. The CDR3, from cysteine to phenylalanine, totals 17 residues. The DNA shown is the 51-base CDR3, in frame from base 1. V is cut back by 7 bases and J by 2 bases, with 13 bases in the junction unmatched. CDR1 and CDR2 were assigned from the germline V gene as MDHEN and SYDVKM.

The receptor comes from a woman between 18 and 29 years old with Graves' hyperthyroidism that later progressed to Graves' ophthalmopathy. The rearrangement joined TRBV28 to TRBJ2-7; the central 11 bases match TRBD1. The sequencing sample was made of blood. This receptor carries the CDR3 CASTYLGGTGGAYEQYF. The DNA sequence is given as TGTGCCAGCACCTACCTTGGGGGGACAGGGGGGGCCTACGAGCAGTACTTC.